Given below is one T cell receptor beta chain in context. Its antigen is as yet unknown. These data are taken from a study of T cell repertoires in cytomegalovirus infection. Turning to the study itself: It was the public TCR beta signatures that indicated both CMV infection and matching HLA type.

Study-wide results and caveats: HLA-C-restricted, CMV-specific TCR beta clonotypes were dominant ex vivo. Public TCR beta family frequency separated CMV-and-HLA carriers, including in an independent cohort.

Germline V gene sequence: CDR1 SGDLS, CDR2 YYNGEE. The germline V and J ends were trimmed by 0 bases and 5 bases, with 14 bases remaining between them. The CDR3 is 15 residues long. A single record per CDR3 protein comes from TCRdb applying MiXCR to the reads. There are 560,000 or so distinct CDR3 sequences in the sample; more than 15% occur only once, and about 24% lies in the top ten. This sequence joins TRBV9 and TRBJ2-5, with a weak D call TRBD2 (6 bases). This clonotype was sampled from a human donor in good health (CMV status not recorded). Some clones in this sample may be carry-over from other donors' samples. The sequencing input was CD8+ T cells from PBMCs. As DNA, the CDR3 is TGTGCCAGCAGCGTAGCTGGAGGGAGGTCGGAGACCCAGTACTTC. Amino acids: CASSVAGGRSETQYF. The entire variable domain, with the rest obtained from reference TRBV9 and TRBJ2-5, is as follows: DSGVTQTPKHLITATGQRVTLRCSPRSGDLSVYWYQQSLDQGLQFLIQYYNGEERAKGNILERFSAQQFPDLHSELNLSSLELGDSALYFCASSVAGGRSETQYFGPGTRLLVL.